This TCR beta chain comes out of a study of T cells in Graves' hyperthyroidism and ophthalmopathy. TCR beta CDR3 region amplification was performed from RNA transcripts. TCR CDR3 underwent first-round RT-PCR with the HTBI primer set. TCRdb independently ran MiXCR on the multiplex PCR reads; one entry per CDR3 protein. The sample contains about 340,000 distinct CDR3 sequences, approximately 18% of which appear only once. This clonotype was found a few times. Participants, patients aged 18 to 65, had newly diagnosed hyperthyroidism with a duration under 2 months. Sequencing input: blood. The receptor's source is a woman aged 45-65 years with Graves' hyperthyroidism.

The chain's CDR3 is CASSLEGGYNSPLHF. In DNA form, the CDR3 reads TGTGCCAGCAGCTTAGAGGGGGGGTATAATTCACCCCTCCACTTT. The V and J genes are TRBV7-2 and TRBJ1-6; possible D gene TRBD1, 6 bases. The CDR3 is 15 residues long. Trimming shortened V by 1 base and J by 4 bases, and 8 bases separated the two germline ends. CDR1 SGHTA and CDR2 FQGNSA come from the germline V gene.